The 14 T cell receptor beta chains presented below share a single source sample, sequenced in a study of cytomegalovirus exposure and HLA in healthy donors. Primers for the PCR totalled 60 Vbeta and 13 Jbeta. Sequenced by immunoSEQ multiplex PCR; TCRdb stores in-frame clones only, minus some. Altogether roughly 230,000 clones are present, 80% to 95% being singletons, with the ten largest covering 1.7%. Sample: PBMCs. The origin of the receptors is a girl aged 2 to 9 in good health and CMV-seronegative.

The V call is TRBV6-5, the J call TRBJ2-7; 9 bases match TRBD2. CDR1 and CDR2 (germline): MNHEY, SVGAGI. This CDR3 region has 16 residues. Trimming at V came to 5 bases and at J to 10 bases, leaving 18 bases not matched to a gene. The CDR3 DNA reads TGTGCCAGCAGTCACTGGGGTAGCGGGGGTGCTTTCGAACAGTACTTC. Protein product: CASSHWGSGGAFEQYF.

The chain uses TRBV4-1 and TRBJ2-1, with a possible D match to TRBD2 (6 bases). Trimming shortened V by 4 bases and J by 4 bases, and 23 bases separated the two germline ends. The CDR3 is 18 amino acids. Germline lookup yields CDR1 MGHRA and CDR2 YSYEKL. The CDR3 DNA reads TGCGCCAGCAGCCCCCCTTTTCGGGACTCCCTCTCTTACAATGAGCAGTTCTTC. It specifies CASSPPFRDSLSYNEQFF.

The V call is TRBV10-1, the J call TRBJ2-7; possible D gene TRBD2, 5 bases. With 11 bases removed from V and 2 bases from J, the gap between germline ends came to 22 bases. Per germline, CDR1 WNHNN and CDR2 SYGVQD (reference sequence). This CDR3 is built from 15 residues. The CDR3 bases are TGCGCCTCGGCTAGTGGGAGAGCCCCTACCTACGAGCAGTACTTC. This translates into CASASGRAPTYEQYF.

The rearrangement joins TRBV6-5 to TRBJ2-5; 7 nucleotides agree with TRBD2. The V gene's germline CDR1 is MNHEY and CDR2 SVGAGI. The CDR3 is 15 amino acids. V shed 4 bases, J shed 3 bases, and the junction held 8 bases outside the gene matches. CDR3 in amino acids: CASSSVTAGKETQYF. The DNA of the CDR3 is TGTGCCAGCAGTTCCGTAACAGCGGGAAAAGAGACCCAGTACTTC.

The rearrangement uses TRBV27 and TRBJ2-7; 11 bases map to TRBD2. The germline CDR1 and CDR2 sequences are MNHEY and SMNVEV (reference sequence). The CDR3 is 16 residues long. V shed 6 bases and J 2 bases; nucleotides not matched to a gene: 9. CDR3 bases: TGTGCCAGCAGAACCATAGCGGGGGGGGTAACCTACGAGCAGTACTTC. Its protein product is CASRTIAGGVTYEQYF.

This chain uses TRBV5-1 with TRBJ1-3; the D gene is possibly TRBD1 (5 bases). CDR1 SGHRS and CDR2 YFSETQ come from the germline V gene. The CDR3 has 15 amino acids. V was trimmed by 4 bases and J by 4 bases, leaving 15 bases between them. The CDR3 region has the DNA TGCGCCAGCAGCCTTTTACAGGCGGAAGGAAACACCATATATTTT. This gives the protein CASSLLQAEGNTIYF.

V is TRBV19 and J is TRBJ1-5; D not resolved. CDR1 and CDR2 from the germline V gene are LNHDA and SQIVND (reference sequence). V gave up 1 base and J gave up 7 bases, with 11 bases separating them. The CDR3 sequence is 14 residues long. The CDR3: CASSIVVAGQPQHF. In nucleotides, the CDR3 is TGTGCCAGTAGTATAGTGGTTGCGGGACAGCCCCAGCATTTT.

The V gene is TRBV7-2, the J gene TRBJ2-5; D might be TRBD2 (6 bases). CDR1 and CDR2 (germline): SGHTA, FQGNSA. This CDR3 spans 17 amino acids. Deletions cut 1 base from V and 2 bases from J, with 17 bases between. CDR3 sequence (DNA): TGTGCCAGCAGCTTAGTCGGAGGGGCCGCCACACAAGAGACCCAGTACTTC. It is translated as CASSLVGGAATQETQYF.

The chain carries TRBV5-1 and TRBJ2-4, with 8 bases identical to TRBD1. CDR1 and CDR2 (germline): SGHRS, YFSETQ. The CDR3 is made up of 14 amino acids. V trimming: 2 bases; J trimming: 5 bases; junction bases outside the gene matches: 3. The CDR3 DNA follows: TGCGCCAGCAGCTTAGCAGGGGGCGAAAACATTCAGTACTTC. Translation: CASSLAGGENIQYF.

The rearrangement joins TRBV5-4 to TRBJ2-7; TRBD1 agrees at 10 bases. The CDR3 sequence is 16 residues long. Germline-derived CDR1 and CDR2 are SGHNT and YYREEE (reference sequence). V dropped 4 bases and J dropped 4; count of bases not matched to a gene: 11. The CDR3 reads CASSLRQGAISYEQYF. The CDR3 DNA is TGTGCCAGCAGCCTACGACAGGGGGCGATCTCGTACGAGCAGTACTTC.

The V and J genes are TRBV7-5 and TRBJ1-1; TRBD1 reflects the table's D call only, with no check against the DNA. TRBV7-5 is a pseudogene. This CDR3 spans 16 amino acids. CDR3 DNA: TGTGCCAGAAGCCAAAGGGGGACAGAAATGAACACTGAAGCTTTCTTT. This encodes CARSQRGTEMNTEAFF.

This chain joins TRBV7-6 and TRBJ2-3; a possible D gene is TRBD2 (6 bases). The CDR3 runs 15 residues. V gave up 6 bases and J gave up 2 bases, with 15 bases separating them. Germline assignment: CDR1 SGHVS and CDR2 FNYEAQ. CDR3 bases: TGTGCCAGCAGGCGATCTAGCGCACCCACAGATACGCAGTATTTT. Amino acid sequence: CASRRSSAPTDTQYF.

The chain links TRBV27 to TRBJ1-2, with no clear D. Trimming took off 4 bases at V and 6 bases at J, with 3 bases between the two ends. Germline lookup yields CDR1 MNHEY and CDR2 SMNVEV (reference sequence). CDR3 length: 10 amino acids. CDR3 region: CASSSDGYTF. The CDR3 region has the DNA TGTGCCAGCAGTTCGGATGGCTACACCTTC.

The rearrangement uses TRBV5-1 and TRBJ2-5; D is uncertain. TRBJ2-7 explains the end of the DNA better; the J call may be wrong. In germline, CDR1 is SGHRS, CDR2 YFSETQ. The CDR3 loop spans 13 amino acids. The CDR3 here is CASSLIEPYEQYF. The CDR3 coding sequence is TGCGCCAGCAGCTTGATTGAGCCCTACGAGCAGTACTTC.